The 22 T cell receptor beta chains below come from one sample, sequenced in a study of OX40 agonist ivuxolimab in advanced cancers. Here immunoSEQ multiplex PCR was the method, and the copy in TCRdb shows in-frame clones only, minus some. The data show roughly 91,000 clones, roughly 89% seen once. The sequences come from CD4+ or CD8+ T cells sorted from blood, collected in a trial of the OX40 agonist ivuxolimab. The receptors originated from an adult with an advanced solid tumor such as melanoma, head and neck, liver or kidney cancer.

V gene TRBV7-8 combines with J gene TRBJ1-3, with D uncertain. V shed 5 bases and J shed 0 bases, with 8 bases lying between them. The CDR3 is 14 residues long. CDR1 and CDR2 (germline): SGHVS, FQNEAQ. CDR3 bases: TGTGCCAGCAGCCCCGCCCACTCTGGAAACACCATATATTTT. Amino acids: CASSPAHSGNTIYF.

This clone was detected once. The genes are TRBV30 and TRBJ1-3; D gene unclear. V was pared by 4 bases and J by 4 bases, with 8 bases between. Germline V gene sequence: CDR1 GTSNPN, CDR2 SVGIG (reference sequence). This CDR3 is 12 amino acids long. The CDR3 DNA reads TGTGCCTGGAAAGGGATCGGAAACACCATATATTTT. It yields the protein CAWKGIGNTIYF.

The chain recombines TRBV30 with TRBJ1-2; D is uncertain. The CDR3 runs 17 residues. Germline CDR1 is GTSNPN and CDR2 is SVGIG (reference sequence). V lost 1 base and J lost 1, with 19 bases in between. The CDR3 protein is CAWSGTPYLSHNYGYTF. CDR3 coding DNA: TGTGCCTGGAGTGGGACGCCCTACTTGAGCCATAACTATGGCTACACCTTC.

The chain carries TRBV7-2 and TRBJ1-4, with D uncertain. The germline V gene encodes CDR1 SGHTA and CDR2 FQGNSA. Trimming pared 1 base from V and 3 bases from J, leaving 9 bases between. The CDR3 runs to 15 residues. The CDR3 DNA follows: TGTGCCAGCAGCTTAGAAGTTCTTCCTAATGAAAAACTGTTTTTT. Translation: CASSLEVLPNEKLFF. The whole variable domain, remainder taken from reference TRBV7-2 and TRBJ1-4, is GAGVSQSPSNKVTEKGKDVELRCDPISGHTALYWYRQSLGQGLEFLIYFQGNSAPDKSGLPSDRFSAERTGGSVSTLTIQRTQQEDSAVYLCASSLEVLPNEKLFFGSGTQLSVL.

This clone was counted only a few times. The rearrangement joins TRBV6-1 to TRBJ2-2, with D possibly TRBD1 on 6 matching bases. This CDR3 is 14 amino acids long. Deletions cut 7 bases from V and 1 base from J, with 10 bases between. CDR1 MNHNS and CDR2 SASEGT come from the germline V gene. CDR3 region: CASKWGQNTGELFF. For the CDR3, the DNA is TGTGCCAGCAAATGGGGACAGAACACCGGGGAGCTGTTTTTT.

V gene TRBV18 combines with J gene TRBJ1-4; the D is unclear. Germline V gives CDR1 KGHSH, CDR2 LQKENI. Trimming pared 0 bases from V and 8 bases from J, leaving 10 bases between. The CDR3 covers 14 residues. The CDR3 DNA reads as TGTGCCAGCTCACCACCCGGTCGAGACGAAAAACTGTTTTTT. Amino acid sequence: CASSPPGRDEKLFF.

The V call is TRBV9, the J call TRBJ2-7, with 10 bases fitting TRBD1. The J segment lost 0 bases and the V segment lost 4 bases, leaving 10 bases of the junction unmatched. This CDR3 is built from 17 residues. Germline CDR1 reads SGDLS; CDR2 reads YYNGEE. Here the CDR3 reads CASSSPRDRGYSYEQYF. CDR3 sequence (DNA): TGTGCCAGCAGCTCCCCGCGGGACAGGGGATACTCCTACGAGCAGTACTTC. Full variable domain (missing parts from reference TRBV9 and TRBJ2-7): DSGVTQTPKHLITATGQRVTLRCSPRSGDLSVYWYQQSLDQGLQFLIQYYNGEERAKGNILERFSAQQFPDLHSELNLSSLELGDSALYFCASSSPRDRGYSYEQYFGPGTRLTVT.

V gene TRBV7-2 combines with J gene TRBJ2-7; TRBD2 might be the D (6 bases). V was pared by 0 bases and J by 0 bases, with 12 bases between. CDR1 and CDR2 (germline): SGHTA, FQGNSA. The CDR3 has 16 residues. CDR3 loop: CASSLAGTVLSYEQYF. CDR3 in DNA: TGTGCCAGCAGCTTAGCCGGGACTGTCCTCTCCTACGAGCAGTACTTC.

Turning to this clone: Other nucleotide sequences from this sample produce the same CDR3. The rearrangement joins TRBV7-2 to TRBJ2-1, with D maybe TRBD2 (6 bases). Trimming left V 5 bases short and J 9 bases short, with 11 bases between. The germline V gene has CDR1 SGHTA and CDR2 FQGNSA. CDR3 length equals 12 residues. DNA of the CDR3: TGTGCCAGCAGCGGAGGAGGGAGTGAGCAGTTCTTC. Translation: CASSGGGSEQFF.

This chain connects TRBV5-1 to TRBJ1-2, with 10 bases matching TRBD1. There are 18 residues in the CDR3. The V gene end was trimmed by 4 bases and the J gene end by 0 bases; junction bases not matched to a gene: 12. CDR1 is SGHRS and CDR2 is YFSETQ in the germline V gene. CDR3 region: CASSPTNRDRGANYGYTF. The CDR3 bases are TGCGCCAGCAGCCCAACTAATAGGGACAGGGGAGCTAACTATGGCTACACCTTC.

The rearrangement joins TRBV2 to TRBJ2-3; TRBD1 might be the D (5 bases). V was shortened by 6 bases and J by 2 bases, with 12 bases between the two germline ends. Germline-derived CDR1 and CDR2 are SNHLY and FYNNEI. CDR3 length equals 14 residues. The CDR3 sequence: CASSKGQFTDTQYF. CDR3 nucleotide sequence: TGTGCCAGCAGCAAAGGACAATTCACAGATACGCAGTATTTT.

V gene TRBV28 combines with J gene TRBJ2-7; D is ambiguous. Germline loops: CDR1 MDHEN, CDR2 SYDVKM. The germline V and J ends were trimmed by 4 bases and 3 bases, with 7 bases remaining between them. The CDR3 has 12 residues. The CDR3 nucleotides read TGTGCCAGCAGTTCTTGGCGCTACGAGCAGTACTTC. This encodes CASSSWRYEQYF.

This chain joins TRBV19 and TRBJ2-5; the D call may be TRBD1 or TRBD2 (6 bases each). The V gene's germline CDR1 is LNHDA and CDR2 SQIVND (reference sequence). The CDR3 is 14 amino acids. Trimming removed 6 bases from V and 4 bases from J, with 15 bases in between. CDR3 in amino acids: CASSPGGPLETQYF. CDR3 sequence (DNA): TGTGCCAGTAGCCCCGGGGGCCCGCTAGAGACCCAGTACTTC.

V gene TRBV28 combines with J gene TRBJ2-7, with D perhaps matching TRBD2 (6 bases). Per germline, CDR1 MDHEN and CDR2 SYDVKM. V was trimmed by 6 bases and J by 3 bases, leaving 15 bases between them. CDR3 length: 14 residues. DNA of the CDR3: TGTGCCAGCAGCCCTGGAGGGGCACACTACGAGCAGTACTTC. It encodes CASSPGGAHYEQYF.

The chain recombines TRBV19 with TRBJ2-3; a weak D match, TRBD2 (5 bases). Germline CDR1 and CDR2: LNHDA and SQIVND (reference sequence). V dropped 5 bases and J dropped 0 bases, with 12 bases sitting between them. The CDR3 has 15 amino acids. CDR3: CASSFGDTSTDTQYF. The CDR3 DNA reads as TGTGCCAGTAGTTTCGGGGATACTAGCACAGATACGCAGTATTTT.

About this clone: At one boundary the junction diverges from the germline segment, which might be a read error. CDR3 residues: CASSLAVSTDTQYF. CDR3 in DNA: TGTGCCAGCAGCCTAGCTGTTAGCACAGATACGCAGTATTTT. The chain has TRBV7-2 and TRBJ2-3; D might be TRBD2 (5 bases). CDR3 length: 14 residues. Germline V CDR1 and CDR2: SGHTA, FQGNSA.

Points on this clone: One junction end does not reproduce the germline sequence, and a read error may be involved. The CDR3 reads CASSFPQAYQGVGQPQHF. The CDR3 DNA reads TGTGCTAGCAGCTTCCCCCAAGCTTATCAGGGAGTGGGTCAGCCCCAGCATTTT. The chain joins TRBV7-7 to TRBJ1-5; a possible D gene is TRBD1 (5 bases). The length of the CDR3 is 18 residues. CDR1 SSHAT and CDR2 FNYEAQ come from the germline V gene (reference sequence).

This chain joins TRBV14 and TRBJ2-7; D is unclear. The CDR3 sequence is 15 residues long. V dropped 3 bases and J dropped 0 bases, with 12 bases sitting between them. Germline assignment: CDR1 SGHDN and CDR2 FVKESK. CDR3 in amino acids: CASSQFKGYSYEQYF. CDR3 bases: TGTGCCAGCAGCCAGTTTAAGGGATACTCCTACGAGCAGTACTTC.

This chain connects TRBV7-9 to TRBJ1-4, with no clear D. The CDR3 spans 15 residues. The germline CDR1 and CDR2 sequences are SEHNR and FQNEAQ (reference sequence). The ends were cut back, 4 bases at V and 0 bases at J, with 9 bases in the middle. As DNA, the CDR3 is TGTGCCAGCAGCTCCTGGACCGCAACTAATGAAAAACTGTTTTTT. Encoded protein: CASSSWTATNEKLFF. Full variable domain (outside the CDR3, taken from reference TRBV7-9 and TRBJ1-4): DTGVSQNPRHKITKRGQNVTFRCDPISEHNRLYWYRQTLGQGPEFLTYFQNEAQLEKSRLLSDRFSAERPKGSFSTLEIQRTEQGDSAMYLCASSSWTATNEKLFFGSGTQLSVL.

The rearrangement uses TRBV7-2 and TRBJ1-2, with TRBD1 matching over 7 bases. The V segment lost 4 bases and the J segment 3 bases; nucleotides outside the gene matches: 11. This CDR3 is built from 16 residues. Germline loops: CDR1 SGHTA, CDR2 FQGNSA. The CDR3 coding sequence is TGTGCCAGCAGCTCCAGGGGGTCTTTTCAGGACTATGGCTACACCTTC. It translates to CASSSRGSFQDYGYTF.

CDR3 in DNA: TGTGCCAGCAGCTTAGTCTACAGGGGAGCCTTGAACACTGAAGCTTTCTTT. Protein: CASSLVYRGALNTEAFF. The rearrangement uses TRBV7-2 and TRBJ1-1; the match to TRBD1 covers 7 bases. There are 17 residues in the CDR3. V lost 1 base, J lost 0 bases, and 8 bases stayed unmatched. Germline assignment: CDR1 SGHTA and CDR2 FQGNSA.

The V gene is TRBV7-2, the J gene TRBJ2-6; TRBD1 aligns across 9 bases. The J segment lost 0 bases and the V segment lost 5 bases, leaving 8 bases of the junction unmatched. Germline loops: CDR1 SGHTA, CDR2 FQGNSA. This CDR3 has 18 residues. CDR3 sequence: CASSKLPGQGSGANVLTF. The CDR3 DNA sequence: TGTGCCAGCAGCAAGTTACCGGGACAGGGCTCTGGGGCCAACGTCCTGACTTTC.